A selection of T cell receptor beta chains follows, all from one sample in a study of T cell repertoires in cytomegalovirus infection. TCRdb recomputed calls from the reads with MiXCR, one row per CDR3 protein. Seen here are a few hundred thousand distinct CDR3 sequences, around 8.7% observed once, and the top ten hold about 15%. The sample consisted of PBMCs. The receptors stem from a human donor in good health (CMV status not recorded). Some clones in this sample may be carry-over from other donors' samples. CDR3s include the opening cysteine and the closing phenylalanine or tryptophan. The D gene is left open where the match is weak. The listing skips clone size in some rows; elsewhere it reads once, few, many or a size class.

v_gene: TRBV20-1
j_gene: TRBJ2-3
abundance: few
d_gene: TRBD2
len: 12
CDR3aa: CSAGGGTDTQYF
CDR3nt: TGCAGTGCTGGGGGGGGCACAGATACGCAGTATTTT

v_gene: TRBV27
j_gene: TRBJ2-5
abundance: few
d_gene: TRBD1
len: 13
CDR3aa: CASRGTGGLAQYF
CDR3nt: TGTGCCAGCAGAGGGACAGGGGGCTTAGCCCAGTACTTC

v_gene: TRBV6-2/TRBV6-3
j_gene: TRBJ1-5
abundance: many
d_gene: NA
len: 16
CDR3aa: CASSSIGKSTAQPQHF
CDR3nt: TGTGCCAGCAGTTCCATTGGAAAGTCTACTGCTCAGCCCCAGCATTTT

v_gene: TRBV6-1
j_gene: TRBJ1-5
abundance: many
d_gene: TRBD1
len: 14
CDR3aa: CASSAGGGNQPQHF
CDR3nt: TGTGCCAGCAGTGCAGGGGGGGGTAATCAGCCCCAGCATTTT

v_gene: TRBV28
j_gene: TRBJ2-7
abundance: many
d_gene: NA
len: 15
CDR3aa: CASSRYRAVRYEQYF
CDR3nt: TGTGCCAGCAGCCGATACAGGGCTGTTAGGTACGAGCAGTACTTC

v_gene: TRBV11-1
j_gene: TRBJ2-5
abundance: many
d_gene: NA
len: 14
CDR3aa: CASSPTGWGETQYF
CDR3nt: TGTGCCAGCAGCCCCACAGGGTGGGGAGAGACCCAGTACTTC

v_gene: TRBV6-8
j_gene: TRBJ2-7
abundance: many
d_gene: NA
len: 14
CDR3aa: CASRIRGRGYEQYF
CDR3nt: TGTGCCAGCAGGATCAGGGGACGTGGCTACGAGCAGTACTTC

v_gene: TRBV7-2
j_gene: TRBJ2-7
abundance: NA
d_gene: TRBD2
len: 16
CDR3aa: CASSLAGTSGSYEQYF
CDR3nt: TGTGCCAGCAGCTTAGCCGGGACTAGCGGGAGCTACGAGCAGTACTTC

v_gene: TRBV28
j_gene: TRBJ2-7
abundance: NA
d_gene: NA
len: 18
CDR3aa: CASSLGLSRVRTAYEQYF
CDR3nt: TGTGCCAGCAGTTTAGGCCTTAGCAGGGTAAGGACGGCCTACGAGCAGTACTTC

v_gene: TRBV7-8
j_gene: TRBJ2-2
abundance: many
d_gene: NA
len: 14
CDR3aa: CASRTTGNTGELFF
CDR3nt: TGTGCCAGCAGGACGACAGGGAACACCGGGGAGCTGTTTTTT

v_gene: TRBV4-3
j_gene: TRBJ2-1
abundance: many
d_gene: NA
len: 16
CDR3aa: CASSQDSRGAVNEQFF
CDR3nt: TGCGCCAGCAGCCAAGATAGCCGGGGGGCGGTAAATGAGCAGTTCTTC

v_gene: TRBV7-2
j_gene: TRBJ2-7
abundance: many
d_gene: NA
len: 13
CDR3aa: CASSLVEAGEQYF
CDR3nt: TGTGCCAGCAGCTTAGTTGAAGCCGGCGAGCAGTACTTC

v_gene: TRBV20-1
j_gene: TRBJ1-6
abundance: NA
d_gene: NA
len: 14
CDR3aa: CSATDMKENSPLHF
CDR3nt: TGCAGTGCTACGGATATGAAAGAGAATTCACCCCTCCACTTT

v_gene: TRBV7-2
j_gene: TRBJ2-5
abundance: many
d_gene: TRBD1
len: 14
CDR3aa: CASSLAGQRETQYF
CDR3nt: TGTGCCAGCAGCTTAGCGGGACAGAGAGAGACCCAGTACTTC

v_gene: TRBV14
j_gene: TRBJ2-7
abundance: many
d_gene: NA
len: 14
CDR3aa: CASSPGGPAYEQYF
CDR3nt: TGTGCCAGCAGCCCAGGAGGTCCGGCCTACGAGCAGTACTTC

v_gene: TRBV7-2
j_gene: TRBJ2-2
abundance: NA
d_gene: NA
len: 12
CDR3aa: CASSPRGGELFF
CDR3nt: TGTGCCAGCAGCCCCCGGGGCGGGGAGCTGTTTTTT

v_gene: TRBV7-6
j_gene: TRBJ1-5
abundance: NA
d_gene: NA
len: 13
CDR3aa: CASSPVRDQPQHF
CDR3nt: TGTGCCAGCAGCCCCGTGAGGGATCAGCCCCAGCATTTT

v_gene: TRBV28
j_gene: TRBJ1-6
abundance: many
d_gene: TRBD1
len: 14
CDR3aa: CASSLWTGESPLHF
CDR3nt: TGTGCCAGCAGTTTATGGACAGGGGAATCACCCCTCCACTTT

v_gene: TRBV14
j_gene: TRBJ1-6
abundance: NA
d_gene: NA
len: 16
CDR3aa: CASSPRQVRVRSPLHF
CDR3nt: TGTGCCAGCAGCCCCCGACAGGTCCGGGTGAGGTCACCCCTCCACTTT

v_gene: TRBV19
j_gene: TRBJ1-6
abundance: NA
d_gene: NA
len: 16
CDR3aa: CASSSQRDSVNSPLHF
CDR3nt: TGTGCCAGTAGTTCCCAGAGGGATTCGGTAAATTCACCCCTCCACTTT

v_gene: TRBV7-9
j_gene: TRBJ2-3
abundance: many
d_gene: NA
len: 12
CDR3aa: CASSLGWDTQYF
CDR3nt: TGTGCCAGCAGCTTAGGGTGGGATACGCAGTATTTT

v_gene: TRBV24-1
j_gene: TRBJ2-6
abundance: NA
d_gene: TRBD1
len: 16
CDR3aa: CATSDYTGAGANVLTF
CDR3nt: TGTGCCACCAGTGATTACACAGGGGCTGGGGCCAACGTCCTGACTTTC

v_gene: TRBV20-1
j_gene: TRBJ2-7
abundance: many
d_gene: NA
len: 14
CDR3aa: CSAWRGFPTYEQYF
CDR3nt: TGCAGTGCTTGGCGAGGATTCCCAACCTACGAGCAGTACTTC

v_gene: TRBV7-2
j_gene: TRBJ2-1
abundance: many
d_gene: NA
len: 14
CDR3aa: CASSLNGLLNEQFF
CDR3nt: TGTGCCAGCAGCTTAAATGGGTTGCTCAATGAGCAGTTCTTC

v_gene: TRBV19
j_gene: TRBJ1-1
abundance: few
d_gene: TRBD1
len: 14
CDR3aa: CASSYSTGLTEAFF
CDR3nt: TGTGCCAGTAGTTATTCGACAGGGCTTACTGAAGCTTTCTTT

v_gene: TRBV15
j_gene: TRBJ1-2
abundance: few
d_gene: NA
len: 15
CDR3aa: CATSRDQGDLYGYTF
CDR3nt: TGTGCCACCAGCAGAGATCAAGGAGATCTGTACGGCTACACCTTC

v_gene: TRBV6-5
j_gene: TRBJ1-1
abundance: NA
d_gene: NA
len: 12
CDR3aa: CASSYDGLEAFF
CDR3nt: TGTGCCAGCAGTTACGACGGTTTAGAAGCTTTCTTT

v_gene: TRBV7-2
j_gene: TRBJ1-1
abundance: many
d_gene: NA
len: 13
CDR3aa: CASSAPLNTEAFF
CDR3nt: TGTGCCAGCAGCGCCCCCTTGAACACTGAAGCTTTCTTT

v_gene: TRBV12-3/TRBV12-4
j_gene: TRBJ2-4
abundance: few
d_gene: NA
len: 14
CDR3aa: CASRPGHLKNIQYF
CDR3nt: TGTGCCAGCAGACCGGGACACCTCAAAAACATTCAGTACTTC

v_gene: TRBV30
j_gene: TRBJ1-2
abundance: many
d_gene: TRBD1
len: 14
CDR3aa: CACRDRGFQDGYTF
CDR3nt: TGTGCCTGTAGGGACAGGGGATTTCAGGATGGCTACACCTTC

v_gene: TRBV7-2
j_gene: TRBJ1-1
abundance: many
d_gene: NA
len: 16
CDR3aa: CASSGRRQVLDTEAFF
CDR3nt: TGTGCCAGCAGCGGAAGGAGACAGGTACTGGACACTGAAGCTTTCTTT

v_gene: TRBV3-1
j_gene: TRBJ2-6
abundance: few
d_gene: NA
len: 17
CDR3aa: CASSPQRGGRGANVLTF
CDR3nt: TGTGCCAGCAGCCCCCAGAGGGGGGGGCGTGGGGCCAACGTCCTGACTTTC

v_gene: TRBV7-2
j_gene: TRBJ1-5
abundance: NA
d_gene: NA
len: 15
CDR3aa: CASSLDGGPGQPQHF
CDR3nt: TGTGCCAGCAGCTTAGATGGGGGGCCAGGTCAGCCCCAGCATTTT

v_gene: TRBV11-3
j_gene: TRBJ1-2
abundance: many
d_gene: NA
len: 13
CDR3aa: CASSSRGNYGYTF
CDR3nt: TGTGCCAGCAGCTCCCGGGGAAACTATGGCTACACCTTC

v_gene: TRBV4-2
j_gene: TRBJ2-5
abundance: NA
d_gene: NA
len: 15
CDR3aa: CASSRIDAGQETQYF
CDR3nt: TGTGCCAGCAGCCGAATAGATGCTGGCCAAGAGACCCAGTACTTC

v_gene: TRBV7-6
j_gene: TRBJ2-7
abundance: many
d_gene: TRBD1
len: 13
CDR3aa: CASTLRQGSEQYF
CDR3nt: TGTGCCAGCACCCTCCGACAGGGGTCCGAGCAGTACTTC

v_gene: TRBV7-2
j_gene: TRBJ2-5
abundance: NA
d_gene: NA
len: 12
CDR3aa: CASSPLGVSQYF
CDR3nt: TGTGCCAGCAGCCCCCTAGGGGTCTCCCAGTACTTC

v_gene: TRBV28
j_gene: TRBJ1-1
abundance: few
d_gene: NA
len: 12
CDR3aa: CASSLWSSEAFF
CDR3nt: TGTGCCAGCAGTTTATGGAGTTCTGAAGCTTTCTTT

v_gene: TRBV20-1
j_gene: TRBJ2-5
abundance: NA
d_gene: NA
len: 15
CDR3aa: CSARDLMGDQETQYF
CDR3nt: TGCAGTGCTAGAGATCTGATGGGGGACCAAGAGACCCAGTACTTC

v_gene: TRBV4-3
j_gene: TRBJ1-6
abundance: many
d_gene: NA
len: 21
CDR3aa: CASSPRWGFGVNTSYNSPLHF
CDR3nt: TGCGCCAGCAGCCCTCGTTGGGGGTTTGGGGTCAACACCTCCTATAATTCACCCCTCCACTTT

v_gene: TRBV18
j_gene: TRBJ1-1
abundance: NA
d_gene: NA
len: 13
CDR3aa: CASSPWENTEAFF
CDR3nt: TGTGCCAGCTCACCGTGGGAGAACACTGAAGCTTTCTTT

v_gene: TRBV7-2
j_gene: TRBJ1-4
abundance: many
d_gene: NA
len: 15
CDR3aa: CASSPGPSTNEKLFF
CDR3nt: TGTGCCAGCAGCCCAGGCCCCTCAACTAATGAAAAACTGTTTTTT

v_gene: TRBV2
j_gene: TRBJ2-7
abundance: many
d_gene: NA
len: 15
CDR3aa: CASTRTAAGQREQYF
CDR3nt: TGTGCCAGCACCCGGACGGCGGCAGGGCAGCGGGAGCAGTACTTC

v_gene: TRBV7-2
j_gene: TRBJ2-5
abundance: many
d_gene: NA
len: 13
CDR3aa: CASSLAAQETQYF
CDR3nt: TGTGCCAGCAGCTTAGCGGCCCAAGAGACCCAGTACTTC

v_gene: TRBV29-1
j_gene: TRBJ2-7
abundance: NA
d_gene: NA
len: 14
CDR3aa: CSVAWNTGGNEQYF
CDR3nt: TGCAGCGTTGCATGGAACACAGGAGGCAACGAGCAGTACTTC

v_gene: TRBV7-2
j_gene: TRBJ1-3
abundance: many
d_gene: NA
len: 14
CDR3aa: CASSPGGVGNTIYF
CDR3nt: TGTGCCAGCAGCCCGGGAGGGGTTGGAAACACCATATATTTT

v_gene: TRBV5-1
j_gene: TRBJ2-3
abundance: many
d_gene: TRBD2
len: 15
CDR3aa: CASAALAGITDTQYF
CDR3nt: TGCGCCAGTGCGGCACTAGCGGGGATCACAGATACGCAGTATTTT

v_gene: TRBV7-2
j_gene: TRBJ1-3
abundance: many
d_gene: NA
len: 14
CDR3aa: CASSTRGAGNTIYF
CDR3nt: TGTGCCAGCAGCACCCGCGGGGCTGGAAACACCATATATTTT

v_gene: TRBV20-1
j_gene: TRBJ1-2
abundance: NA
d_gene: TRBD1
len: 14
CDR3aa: CSARGSTGPAGYTF
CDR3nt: TGCAGTGCTAGAGGTTCGACAGGGCCGGCTGGCTACACCTTC

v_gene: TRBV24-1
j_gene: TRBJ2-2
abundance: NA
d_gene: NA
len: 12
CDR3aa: CATSQGPGELFF
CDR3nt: TGTGCCACCAGCCAGGGTCCGGGGGAGCTGTTTTTT

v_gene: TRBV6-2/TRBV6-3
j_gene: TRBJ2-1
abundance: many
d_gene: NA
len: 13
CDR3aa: CASRLSQNNEQFF
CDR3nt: TGTGCCAGCAGGCTTAGCCAGAACAATGAGCAGTTCTTC